Included here is one TCR beta chain sequence, with context. Generated by immunoSEQ multiplex PCR, the TCRdb table keeps only in-frame clones and is missing some. This sample has 65,000 to 95,000 clones; more than 75% occur once, and the top ten carry about 0.45%. This sample is drawn from a study of OX40 agonist ivuxolimab in advanced cancers. Background on the study: Among those enrolled, mean age was roughly 55 years (range about 23 to 85) and approximately 83% were male.

There are 14 residues in the CDR3. CDR1 is SGHNT, CDR2 YYREEE, per germline (reference sequence). V gave up 4 bases and J gave up 5 bases, with 15 bases separating them. The sequence derives from an adult with an advanced solid tumor such as melanoma, head and neck, liver or kidney cancer. This specimen was CD4+ or CD8+ T cells sorted from blood, taken in a trial of the OX40 agonist ivuxolimab. This rearrangement joins TRBV5-4 to TRBJ2-5, with a possible D match to TRBD1 (7 bases). The CDR3 here is CASSVAAGGETQYF. The CDR3 DNA sequence: TGTGCCAGCAGCGTAGCGGCAGGGGGGGAGACCCAGTACTTC.